This T cell receptor (beta chain) emerged from a study of TIL therapy for anti-PD-1-resistant metastatic lung cancer. General study results and limits: Compared with baseline intratumoral T cells, expanded TIL cultures were more clonal and less diverse (around 6% vs 30%). Patients were highly selected, enriched for treatment-naive, never-smoker and oncogene-addicted cases. Many TIL product clones were absent from baseline tumor, suggesting clonal contraction.

The immunoSEQ assay was v3. Each library reached roughly 2 million read pairs, or about 5-6.5 million at deep level. Method: immunoSEQ multiplex PCR; TCRdb's copy keeps in-frame clones and lacks some. The table includes approximately 2,100 clones, roughly 80% detected once. The time point: pre-treatment sample, taken before nivolumab and TIL therapy. Pleural nodules or supraclavicular lymph nodes made up most of the excised metastases sampled. A word on this clone: Its antigen is not known.

The V end lost 2 bases, the J end lost 1 base, and 7 bases lay between the germline ends. Germline loops: CDR1 KGHSH, CDR2 LQKENI. There are 14 residues in the CDR3. The source is a person aged 30 to 80 with non-small cell lung cancer. The genes are TRBV18 and TRBJ2-3; D unresolved. The material was tumor tissue, obtained at baseline. The CDR3 spells CASSPGYGTDTQYF. CDR3 nucleotides: TGTGCCAGCTCACCAGGGTATGGCACAGATACGCAGTATTTT.